A selection of T cell receptor beta chains follows, all from one sample in a study of blood T cell repertoires in COVID-19. Sequenced by immunoSEQ multiplex PCR; TCRdb stores in-frame clones only, minus some. The sample has some 260,000 clones, about four fifths seen once. Material for sequencing was peripheral blood. These receptors all come from a man aged 80 or over with acute or convalescent COVID-19. CDR3s include the opening cysteine and the closing phenylalanine or tryptophan. A D gene is named only where the DNA matches it firmly. Some rows have no size entry. The others give once, few or many, or a class for an expanded clone.

V	size	J	D	CDR3	DNA
TRBV18	-	TRBJ1-2	TRBD1	CASSPAGGTYSYTF	TGTGCCAGCTCACCAGCAGGGGGGACCTATAGCTACACCTTC
TRBV6-1	-	TRBJ1-4	TRBD1	CASSEPGQGGEKLFF	TGTGCCAGCAGTGAACCGGGACAGGGCGGTGAAAAACTGTTTTTT
TRBV19	-	TRBJ1-5	TRBD1	CASNRGDQPQHF	TGTGCCAGTAACAGGGGGGATCAGCCCCAGCATTTT
TRBV5-1	-	TRBJ1-1	TRBD1	CASSPGVGGRTEAFF	TGCGCCAGCAGTCCCGGGGTAGGGGGCAGAACTGAAGCTTTCTTT
TRBV28	once	TRBJ2-7	TRBD1	CASSLYGGTGYEQYF	TGTGCCAGCAGTTTATATGGAGGGACAGGCTACGAGCAGTACTTC
TRBV6-5	-	TRBJ2-7	TRBD1	CASSYSRQGHEQYF	TGTGCCAGCAGTTACTCGAGACAGGGCCACGAGCAGTACTTC
TRBV6-2/TRBV6-3	-	TRBJ1-6	-	CASSYEAGATNSPLHF	TGTGCCAGCAGTTACGAGGCAGGGGCGACTAACTCACCCCTCCACTTT
TRBV27	-	TRBJ1-1	-	CASSLYWGEDTEAFF	TGTGCCAGCAGTCTCTATTGGGGCGAGGACACTGAAGCTTTCTTT
TRBV5-4	-	TRBJ2-7	-	CASSFAFRGTEQYF	TGTGCCAGCAGCTTCGCTTTTCGGGGGACCGAGCAGTACTTC
TRBV6-5	-	TRBJ2-1	-	CASSRDFSFGHEQFF	TGTGCCAGCAGCCGGGACTTCTCGTTCGGGCATGAGCAGTTCTTC
TRBV30	-	TRBJ2-6	-	CAWSVWAAGANVLTF	TGTGCCTGGAGTGTCTGGGCTGCTGGGGCCAACGTCCTGACTTTC
TRBV7-2	-	TRBJ1-1	TRBD1	CASVRQGKMNTEAFF	TGTGCCAGCGTAAGACAGGGAAAAATGAACACTGAAGCTTTCTTT
TRBV21-1	-	TRBJ2-7	-	CASSKDRAHSYEQYF	TGTGCCAGCAGCAAAGACAGGGCACACTCATACGAGCAGTACTTC
TRBV30	-	TRBJ2-1	-	CAWRGSLYNEQFF	TGTGCCTGGAGGGGGAGTCTTTACAATGAGCAGTTCTTC
TRBV19	-	TRBJ2-1	TRBD2	CATHRRTSGYNEQFF	TGTGCCACCCACCGCCGGACTAGCGGTTACAATGAGCAGTTCTTC
TRBV7-9	-	TRBJ2-2	-	CASSLGGHTGELFF	TGTGCCAGCAGCTTAGGAGGTCACACCGGGGAGCTGTTTTTT
TRBV27	-	TRBJ2-7	TRBD2	CASSFRLAGGRIPYEQYF	TGTGCCAGCAGTTTCCGACTAGCGGGGGGCCGGATCCCCTACGAGCAGTACTTC
TRBV19	-	TRBJ1-2	TRBD1	CASSRQGAPRDGYTF	TGTGCCAGTAGTAGACAGGGGGCGCCGCGTGATGGCTACACCTTC
TRBV6-5	-	TRBJ1-2	TRBD1	CASSGTGGTVGYTF	TGTGCCAGCAGCGGGACAGGGGGCACGGTCGGCTACACCTTC
TRBV5-1	-	TRBJ1-4	TRBD1	CASSLMGRQGDEKLFF	TGCGCCAGCAGCTTGATGGGTAGACAGGGGGATGAAAAACTGTTTTTT
TRBV5-1	-	TRBJ2-1	-	CASGGFPYNEQFF	TGCGCCAGTGGGGGCTTTCCCTACAATGAGCAGTTCTTC
TRBV10-3	-	TRBJ1-5	-	CAIRASMNQPQHF	TGTGCCATCAGGGCCTCCATGAATCAGCCCCAGCATTTT
TRBV18	-	TRBJ2-3	-	CASSRDSTDTQYF	TGTGCCAGCTCACGGGACTCCACAGATACGCAGTATTTT
TRBV28	-	TRBJ2-7	-	CASSLPADSYEQYF	TGTGCCAGCAGTTTACCGGCGGATTCCTACGAGCAGTACTTC
TRBV3-1/TRBV3-2	-	TRBJ1-2	-	CASSQDTARGWNYGYTF	TGTGCCAGCAGCCAAGACACCGCCAGGGGCTGGAACTATGGCTACACCTTC
TRBV5-1	-	TRBJ2-7	-	CASSLAERASSEQYF	TGCGCCAGCAGCTTGGCCGAGCGGGCCTCTAGTGAGCAGTACTTC
TRBV10-3	-	TRBJ1-2	-	CAISDRRGNYGYTF	TGTGCCATCAGTGACAGAAGAGGAAACTATGGCTACACCTTC
TRBV19	-	TRBJ1-2	-	CASRVTTGGYGYTF	TGTGCCAGTAGGGTAACAACAGGAGGGTATGGCTACACCTTC
TRBV29-1	-	TRBJ2-2	TRBD1	CSVRGTDVTGELFF	TGCAGCGTCAGAGGGACAGACGTCACCGGGGAGCTGTTTTTT
TRBV2	-	TRBJ2-7	-	CASSASLRFDEQYF	TGTGCCAGCAGTGCCAGTCTCCGATTCGACGAGCAGTACTTC
TRBV10-3	few	TRBJ2-3	-	CAIRRSVGTDTQYF	TGTGCCATCAGACGGTCGGTGGGCACAGATACGCAGTATTTT
TRBV10-3	few	TRBJ2-3	-	CAIRTPGDTQYF	TGTGCCATCCGCACCCCGGGAGATACGCAGTATTTT
TRBV5-6	-	TRBJ2-1	TRBD2	CASSALAGGRYNEQFF	TGTGCCAGCAGCGCATTAGCGGGAGGTCGGTACAATGAGCAGTTCTTC
TRBV10-3	-	TRBJ1-6	-	CAISDPQGEGSPLHF	TGTGCCATCAGTGACCCCCAAGGAGAGGGTTCACCCCTCCACTTT
TRBV18	once	TRBJ2-7	TRBD1	CASSPGTGRAEQYF	TGTGCCAGCTCACCAGGGACAGGGCGAGCCGAGCAGTACTTC
TRBV3-1/TRBV3-2	-	TRBJ1-6	-	CASSQAGASYNSPLHF	TGTGCCAGCAGCCAAGCGGGAGCAAGTTATAATTCACCCCTCCACTTT
TRBV15	-	TRBJ1-1	-	CATSRDQTGWAEAFF	TGTGCCACCAGCAGAGATCAGACGGGTTGGGCTGAAGCTTTCTTT
TRBV7-9	-	TRBJ2-2	TRBD1	CASSSRTGVPGELFF	TGTGCCAGCAGCTCCCGGACAGGGGTCCCCGGGGAGCTGTTTTTT
TRBV10-3	-	TRBJ2-7	TRBD1	CAISGPGTGSSYEQYF	TGTGCCATCAGTGGCCCCGGGACAGGGAGCTCCTACGAGCAGTACTTC
TRBV27	few	TRBJ1-5	-	CASSYRFSNQPQHF	TGTGCCAGCAGTTACCGGTTTAGCAATCAGCCCCAGCATTTT
TRBV28	-	TRBJ2-6	-	CASSFISRANVLTF	TGTGCCAGCAGTTTTATCTCTAGGGCCAACGTCCTGACTTTC
TRBV27	-	TRBJ2-1	-	CASSLFGQLLYYNEQFF	TGTGCCAGCAGTTTATTCGGACAGTTACTATATTACAATGAGCAGTTCTTC
TRBV7-2	once	TRBJ1-2	-	CASSPAWEVYGYTF	TGTGCCAGCAGCCCTGCATGGGAGGTCTATGGCTACACCTTC
TRBV6-5	-	TRBJ1-5	-	CASRRDRGYAQPQHF	TGTGCCAGCAGGAGAGATAGAGGGTACGCTCAGCCCCAGCATTTT